This T cell receptor beta chain derives from a study of blood T cell repertoires in COVID-19. Across the study: Sites in the United States, Italy and Spain provided acute and convalescent COVID-19 samples.

CDR3 length: 14 residues. The trim removed 5 bases at V and 6 bases at J, leaving 6 bases unmatched. Germline loops: CDR1 MNHNS, CDR2 SASEGT. This table comes from immunoSEQ multiplex PCR, and its TCRdb copy is limited to in-frame clones, with some not included. The top ten hold approximately 21% of the sample, which has about 170,000 clones, approximately 84% seen once. The chain carries TRBV6-1 and TRBJ1-5; 8 bases map to TRBD1. The receptor was derived from a woman older than 75 with acute or convalescent COVID-19. The specimen was peripheral blood. The CDR3 loop is CASSPRTGRQPQHF. The CDR3 DNA is TGTGCCAGCAGTCCTAGGACAGGGCGTCAGCCCCAGCATTTT.